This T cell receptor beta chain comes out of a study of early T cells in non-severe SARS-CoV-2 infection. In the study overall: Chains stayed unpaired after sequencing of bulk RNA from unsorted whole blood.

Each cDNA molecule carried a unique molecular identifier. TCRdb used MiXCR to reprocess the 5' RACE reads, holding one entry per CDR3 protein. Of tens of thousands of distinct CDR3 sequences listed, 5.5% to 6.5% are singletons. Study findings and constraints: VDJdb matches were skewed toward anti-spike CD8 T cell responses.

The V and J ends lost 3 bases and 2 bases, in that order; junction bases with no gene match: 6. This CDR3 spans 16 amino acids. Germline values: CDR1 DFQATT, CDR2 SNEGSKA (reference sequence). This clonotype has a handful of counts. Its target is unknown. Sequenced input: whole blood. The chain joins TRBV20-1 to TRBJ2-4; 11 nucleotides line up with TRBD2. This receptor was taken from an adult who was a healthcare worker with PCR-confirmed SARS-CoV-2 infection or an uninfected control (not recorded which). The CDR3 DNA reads TGCAGTGCTAGTAGCGGGGGGGCCTTTTCCAAAAACATTCAGTACTTC. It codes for CSASSGGAFSKNIQYF.